These 15 T cell receptor beta chains originate from one sample sequenced in a study of radiotherapy plus CTLA-4 blockade in lung cancer. Data came from immunoSEQ multiplex PCR; TCRdb stores just in-frame clones and leaves some out. In the table there are tens of thousands of clones, roughly four fifths of which are singletons. The sample here was peripheral blood, taken from a patient treated with radiotherapy plus ipilimumab. These receptors were taken from a human donor with non-small cell lung cancer who had a complete response to radiotherapy plus ipilimumab.

This clone was observed a few times. The V gene is TRBV28, the J gene TRBJ2-7; D perhaps matches TRBD2 (6 bases). The ends were cut back, 7 bases at V and 6 bases at J, with 16 bases in the middle. Per the germline V gene, CDR1 is MDHEN and CDR2 is SYDVKM. This CDR3 is built from 13 residues. The CDR3 is CASTSGTLIEQYV. The CDR3 nucleotides are TGTGCCAGCACGTCCGGGACTCTCATCGAGCAGTACGTC.

This clone was detected once. This chain links TRBV7-2 with TRBJ1-3; 8 bases fit TRBD1. The CDR3 extends over 15 amino acids. Trimming took 3 bases from V and 4 from J; bases not matched to a gene: 5. From germline, CDR1 is SGHTA and CDR2 FQGNSA. In nucleotides, the CDR3 is TGTGCCAGCAGCTTGACAGGGGAAGCAGGAAACACCATATATTTT. This encodes CASSLTGEAGNTIYF.

The CDR3 nucleotides read TGTGCCAGCAGCTTGGCCCAGATCAACACCGGGGAGCTGTTTTTT. This codes for CASSLAQINTGELFF. This rearrangement joins TRBV7-9 to TRBJ2-2; D is ambiguous. V lost 3 bases to trimming and J lost 2 bases, with 10 bases between them. This CDR3 spans 15 amino acids. Germline loops: CDR1 SEHNR, CDR2 FQNEAQ (reference sequence).

This chain joins TRBV6-1 and TRBJ1-5, with TRBD1 as a possible D gene (5 bases). The CDR3 spans 14 residues. V was cut by 3 bases and J by 3 bases, with 9 bases left in between. Germline CDR1 reads MNHNS; CDR2 reads SASEGT. For the CDR3, the DNA is TGTGCCAGCAGTGACAGGGCCACCAATCAGCCCCAGCATTTT. Its protein product is CASSDRATNQPQHF.

The genes are TRBV18 and TRBJ1-1, with D perhaps matching TRBD1 (6 bases). This CDR3 is built from 14 residues. In germline, CDR1 is KGHSH, CDR2 LQKENI. The V end was cut by 3 bases, the J end by 3 bases, with 11 bases between. CDR3: CASSPTYRDTEAFF. CDR3 in DNA: TGTGCCAGCTCACCGACTTACAGGGACACTGAAGCTTTCTTT.

This clone was observed a few times. V gene TRBV5-1 combines with J gene TRBJ1-4; D is unresolved. The germline V gene encodes CDR1 SGHRS and CDR2 YFSETQ. This CDR3 spans 13 amino acids. V lost 1 base and J lost 4, with 5 bases in between. CDR3 in amino acids: CASSLSSNEKLFF. The CDR3, as DNA: TGCGCCAGCAGCTTGAGTAGTAATGAAAAACTGTTTTTT.

The chain uses TRBV5-1 and TRBJ1-2; D might be TRBD1 (6 bases). There are 14 residues in the CDR3. V dropped 2 bases and J dropped 6 bases, with 14 bases sitting between them. CDR1 and CDR2 from the germline V gene are SGHRS and YFSETQ. This CDR3 is CASSLGWGGDGYTF. CDR3 DNA sequence: TGCGCCAGCAGCTTAGGTTGGGGGGGCGATGGCTACACCTTC.

The DNA for the CDR3 is TGTGCCAGTAGTATAGGGAGCGGGACCAGCACAGATACGCAGTATTTT. Its protein is CASSIGSGTSTDTQYF. The rearrangement uses TRBV19 and TRBJ2-3, with TRBD2 matching over 7 bases. This CDR3 has 16 residues. The junction had 4 bases not matched to a gene; V was cut back by 1 base and J by 0 bases. CDR1 is LNHDA and CDR2 is SQIVND in the germline V gene (reference sequence).

Only a few counts were recorded for this clone. The V gene is TRBV6-1, the J gene TRBJ1-1, with D hard to call. Germline values: CDR1 MNHNS, CDR2 SASEGT. Between the trimmed V and J ends, which lost 11 bases and 3 bases, there was a span of 19 bases. This CDR3 spans 14 amino acids. The CDR3 loop is CAGLRTGRDTEAFF. The CDR3 DNA is TGTGCCGGACTAAGGACGGGTCGGGACACTGAAGCTTTCTTT.

V is TRBV5-4 and J is TRBJ2-1; 7 bases line up with TRBD1. CDR1 SGHNT and CDR2 YYREEE come from the germline V gene (reference sequence). Trimming removed 6 bases from V and 0 bases from J; junction bases left unmatched: 6. The CDR3 runs 15 residues. CDR3 protein: CASTIRDSSYNEQFF. The CDR3 bases are TGTGCCAGCACTATACGGGACAGCTCCTACAATGAGCAGTTCTTC. Combining the CDR3 with reference TRBV5-4 and TRBJ2-1 gives the whole variable domain ETGVTQSPTHLIKTRGQQVTLRCSSQSGHNTVSWYQQALGQGPQFIFQYYREEENGRGNFPPRFSGLQFPNYSSELNVNALELDDSALYLCASTIRDSSYNEQFFGPGTRLTVL.

The V call is TRBV2, the J call TRBJ1-5; D not resolved. Germline V gives CDR1 SNHLY, CDR2 FYNNEI. The V and J ends lost 4 bases and 1 base respectively, with 8 bases between them. The CDR3 length is 14 residues. This chain's CDR3 is CASSGRVSNQPQHF. The DNA of the CDR3 is TGTGCCAGCAGTGGGAGGGTGAGCAATCAGCCCCAGCATTTT.

This chain joins TRBV20-1 and TRBJ1-1; D perhaps matches TRBD1 (6 bases). The length of the CDR3 is 11 residues. Trimming cost V 8 bases and J 6 bases, with 13 bases left between them. Looked up from germline, CDR1 is DFQATT and CDR2 is SNEGSKA (reference sequence). The CDR3 DNA reads TGCAGTCCCCTACAGGGTCCTGAAGCTTTCTTT. Protein product: CSPLQGPEAFF.

This clone has more than one count but fewer than ten. The genes are TRBV18 and TRBJ1-5; a weak D match, TRBD1 (6 bases). Trimming removed 3 bases from V and 1 base from J, with 10 bases in between. The CDR3 is made up of 15 amino acids. Germline V gene data show CDR1 as KGHSH and CDR2 as LQKENI. CDR3 bases: TGTGCCAGCTCACCCCCCGGGACAAGCAATCAGCCCCAGCATTTT. This translates into CASSPPGTSNQPQHF.

This clone was observed once. This chain joins TRBV7-2 and TRBJ1-2; TRBD1 matches 9 bases. Germline-derived CDR1 and CDR2 are SGHTA and FQGNSA. The CDR3 consists of 15 residues. V trimming: 0 bases; J trimming: 4 bases; junction bases outside the gene matches: 3. CDR3 region: CASSLATGGGYGYTF. CDR3 sequence (DNA): TGTGCCAGCAGCTTAGCAACAGGGGGCGGCTATGGCTACACCTTC.

The J gene is TRBJ2-7, the V gene TRBV6-1; possible D gene TRBD2, 5 bases. V was shortened by 7 bases and J by 7 bases, with 8 bases between the two germline ends. The germline gives CDR1 MNHNS, CDR2 SASEGT. The CDR3 consists of 10 residues. CDR3 sequence reads: CASTQREQYF. DNA of the CDR3: TGTGCCAGCACTCAGCGGGAGCAGTACTTC.